This T cell receptor beta chain was recovered during a study of T cells expressing NK-cell markers. TCRdb reworked the 5' RACE reads into one entry per CDR3 protein, no DNA. This listing includes roughly 450,000 distinct CDR3 sequences. CDR1 and CDR2 from the germline V gene are SGHTA and FQGNSA. This CDR3 is built from 16 residues. Study observations and caveats: A few donors' CD3+CD56-NKG2C+ cells were dominated by the same clonotypes.

Worth noting for this clonotype: Its matching antigen is unknown.

The clonotype comes from a woman in her forties or fifties in good health. The chain links TRBV7-2 to TRBJ2-5; TCRdb outputs TRBD2, but without DNA this stays unchecked. The specimen was blood T cells: a sorted CD56 or NKG2C T cell subset, CD4+ or CD8+ T cells, or bulk PBMC T cells (not recorded which). CDR3: CASSLGEREHQETQYF. The variable domain in full, with the rest retrieved from reference TRBV7-2 and TRBJ2-5, is GAGVSQSPSNKVTEKGKDVELRCDPISGHTALYWYRQSLGQGLEFLIYFQGNSAPDKSGLPSDRFSAERTGGSVSTLTIQRTQQEDSAVYLCASSLGEREHQETQYFGPGTRLLVL.